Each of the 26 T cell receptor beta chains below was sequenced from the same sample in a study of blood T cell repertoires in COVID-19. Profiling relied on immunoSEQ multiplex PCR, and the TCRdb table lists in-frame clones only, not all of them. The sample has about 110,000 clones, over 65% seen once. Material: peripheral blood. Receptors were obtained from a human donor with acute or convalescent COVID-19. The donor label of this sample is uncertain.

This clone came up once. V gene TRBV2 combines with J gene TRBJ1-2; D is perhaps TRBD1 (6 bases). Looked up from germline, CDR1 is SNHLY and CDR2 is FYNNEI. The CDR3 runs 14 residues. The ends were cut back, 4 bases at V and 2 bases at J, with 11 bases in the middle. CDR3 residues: CASSVLGTNYGYTF. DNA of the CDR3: TGTGCCAGCAGTGTTCTCGGGACAAACTATGGCTACACCTTC.

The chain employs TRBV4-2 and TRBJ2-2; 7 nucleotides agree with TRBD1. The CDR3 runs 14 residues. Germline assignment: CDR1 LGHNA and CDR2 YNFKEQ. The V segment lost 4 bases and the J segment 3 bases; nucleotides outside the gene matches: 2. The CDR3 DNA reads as TGTGCCAGCAGCCCGGGACAGTACACCGGGGAGCTGTTTTTT. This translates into CASSPGQYTGELFF.

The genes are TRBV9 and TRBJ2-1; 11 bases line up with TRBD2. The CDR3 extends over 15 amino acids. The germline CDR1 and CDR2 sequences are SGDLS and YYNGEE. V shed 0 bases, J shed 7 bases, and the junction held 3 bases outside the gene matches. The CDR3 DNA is TGTGCCAGCAGCGTAGGACTAGCGGGGTGGAATGAGCAGTTCTTC. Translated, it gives CASSVGLAGWNEQFF.

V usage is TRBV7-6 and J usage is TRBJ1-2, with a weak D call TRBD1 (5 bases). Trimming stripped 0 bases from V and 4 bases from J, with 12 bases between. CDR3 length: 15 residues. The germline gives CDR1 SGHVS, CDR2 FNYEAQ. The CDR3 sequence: CASSLAAGPTYGYTF. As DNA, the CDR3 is TGTGCCAGCAGCTTAGCCGCAGGGCCGACCTATGGCTACACCTTC.

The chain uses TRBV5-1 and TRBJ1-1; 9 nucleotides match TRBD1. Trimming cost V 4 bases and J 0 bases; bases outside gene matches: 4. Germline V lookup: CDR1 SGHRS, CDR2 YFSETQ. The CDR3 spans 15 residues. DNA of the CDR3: TGCGCCAGCAGCGAGGGACAGGGCCTGAACACTGAAGCTTTCTTT. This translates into CASSEGQGLNTEAFF.

CDR3 amino acids: CASEPGAPNTGELFF. CDR3 DNA: TGCGCCAGCGAACCAGGGGCCCCGAACACCGGGGAGCTGTTTTTT. The chain links TRBV5-1 to TRBJ2-2; D perhaps matches TRBD1 (6 bases). V shed 7 bases and J shed 0 bases, with 13 bases lying between them. Germline assignment: CDR1 SGHRS and CDR2 YFSETQ. The CDR3 is made up of 15 amino acids.

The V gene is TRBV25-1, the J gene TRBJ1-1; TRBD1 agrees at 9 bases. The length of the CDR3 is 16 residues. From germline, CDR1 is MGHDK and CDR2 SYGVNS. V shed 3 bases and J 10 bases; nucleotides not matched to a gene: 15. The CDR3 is CASSDPAGQGRGRAFF. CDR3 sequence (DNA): TGTGCCAGCAGTGACCCCGCGGGACAGGGAAGGGGTCGAGCTTTCTTT.

CDR3 in amino acids: CATSDPGQGEKLFF. The CDR3 DNA reads TGTGCCACCAGTGACCCCGGACAGGGGGAAAAACTGTTTTTT. J is TRBJ1-4 and V is TRBV24-1; 9 bases match TRBD1. V shed 4 bases and J 8 bases; nucleotides not matched to a gene: 4. There are 14 residues in the CDR3. Germline lookup yields CDR1 KGHDR and CDR2 SFDVKD.

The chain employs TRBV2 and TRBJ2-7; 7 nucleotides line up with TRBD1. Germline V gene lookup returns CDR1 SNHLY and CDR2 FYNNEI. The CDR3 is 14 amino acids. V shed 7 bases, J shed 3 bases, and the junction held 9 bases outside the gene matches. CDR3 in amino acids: CASTEQGESYEQYF. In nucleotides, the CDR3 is TGTGCCAGCACCGAGCAGGGGGAAAGCTACGAGCAGTACTTC.

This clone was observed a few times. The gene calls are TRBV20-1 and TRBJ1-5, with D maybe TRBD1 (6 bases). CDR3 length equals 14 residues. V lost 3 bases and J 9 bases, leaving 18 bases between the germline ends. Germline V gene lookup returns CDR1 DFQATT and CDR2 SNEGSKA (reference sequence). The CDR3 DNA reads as TGCAGTGCTAGTCCCGTGAGGGGGTCGGGGCCCCAGCATTTT. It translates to CSASPVRGSGPQHF.

In nucleotides, the CDR3 is TGTGCCAGCAGACCACAAGGGGGCGAGCAGTACTTC. It encodes CASRPQGGEQYF. The chain recombines TRBV2 with TRBJ2-7; D is perhaps TRBD1 (6 bases). The CDR3 is made up of 12 amino acids. The V end was cut by 6 bases, the J end by 6 bases, with 12 bases between. Germline V CDR1 and CDR2: SNHLY, FYNNEI.

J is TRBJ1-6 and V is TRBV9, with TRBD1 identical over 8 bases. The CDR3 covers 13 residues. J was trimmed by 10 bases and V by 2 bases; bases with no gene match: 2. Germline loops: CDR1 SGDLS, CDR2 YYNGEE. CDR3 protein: CASSVDRESPLHF. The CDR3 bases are TGTGCCAGCAGCGTGGACAGGGAATCACCCCTCCACTTT.

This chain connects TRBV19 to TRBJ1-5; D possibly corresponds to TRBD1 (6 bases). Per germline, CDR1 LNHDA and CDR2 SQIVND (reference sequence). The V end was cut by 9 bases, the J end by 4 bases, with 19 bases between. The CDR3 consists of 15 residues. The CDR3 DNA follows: TGTGCCAGCCAACCGGACAGCGATAATAATCAGCCCCAGCATTTT. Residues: CASQPDSDNNQPQHF.

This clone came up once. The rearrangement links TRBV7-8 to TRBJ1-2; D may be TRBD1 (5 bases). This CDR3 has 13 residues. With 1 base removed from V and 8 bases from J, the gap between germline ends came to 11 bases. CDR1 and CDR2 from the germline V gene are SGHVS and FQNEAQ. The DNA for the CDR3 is TGTGCCAGCAGCTTAGGGAGGGGAGAGGGCTACACCTTC. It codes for CASSLGRGEGYTF.

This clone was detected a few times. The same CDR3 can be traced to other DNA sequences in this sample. This CDR3 reads CASSPRQDYGYTF. In DNA form, the CDR3 reads TGTGCCAGCTCACCCCGACAGGACTATGGCTACACCTTC. This rearrangement joins TRBV18 to TRBJ1-2; the D gene is possibly TRBD1 (6 bases). Per the germline V gene, CDR1 is KGHSH and CDR2 is LQKENI. Deletions cut 3 bases from V and 3 bases from J, with 8 bases between. This CDR3 contains 13 residues.

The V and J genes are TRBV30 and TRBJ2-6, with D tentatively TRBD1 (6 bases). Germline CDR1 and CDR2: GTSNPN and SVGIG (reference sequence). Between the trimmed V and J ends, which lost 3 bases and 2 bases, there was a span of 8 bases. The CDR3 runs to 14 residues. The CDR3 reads CAWSPGAGANVLTF. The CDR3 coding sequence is TGTGCCTGGAGCCCAGGGGCTGGGGCCAACGTCCTGACTTTC.

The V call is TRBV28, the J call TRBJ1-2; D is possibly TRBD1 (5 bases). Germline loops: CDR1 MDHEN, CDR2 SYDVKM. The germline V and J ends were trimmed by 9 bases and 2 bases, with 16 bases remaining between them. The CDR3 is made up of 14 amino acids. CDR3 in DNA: TGTGCCAGTCCTCAGGGACTCGAAAACTATGGCTACACCTTC. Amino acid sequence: CASPQGLENYGYTF.

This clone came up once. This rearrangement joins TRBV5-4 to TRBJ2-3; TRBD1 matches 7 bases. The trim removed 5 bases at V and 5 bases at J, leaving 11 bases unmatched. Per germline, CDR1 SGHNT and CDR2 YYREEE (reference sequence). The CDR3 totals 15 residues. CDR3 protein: CASRSGVAGGDTQYF. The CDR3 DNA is TGTGCCAGCAGATCAGGAGTTGCAGGGGGAGATACGCAGTATTTT.

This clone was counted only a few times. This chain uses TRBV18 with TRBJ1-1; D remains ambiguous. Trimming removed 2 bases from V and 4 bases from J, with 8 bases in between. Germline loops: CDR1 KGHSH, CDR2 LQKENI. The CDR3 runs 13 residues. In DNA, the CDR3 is TGTGCCAGCTCACCAGGTATCGGCACTGAAGCTTTCTTT. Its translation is CASSPGIGTEAFF.

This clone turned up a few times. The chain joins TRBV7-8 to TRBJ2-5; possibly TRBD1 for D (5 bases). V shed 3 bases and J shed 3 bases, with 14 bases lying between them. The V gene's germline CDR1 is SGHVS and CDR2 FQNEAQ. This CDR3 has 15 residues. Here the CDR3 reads CASSFYRSREETQYF. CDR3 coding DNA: TGTGCCAGCAGCTTCTATCGGTCCAGGGAAGAGACCCAGTACTTC.

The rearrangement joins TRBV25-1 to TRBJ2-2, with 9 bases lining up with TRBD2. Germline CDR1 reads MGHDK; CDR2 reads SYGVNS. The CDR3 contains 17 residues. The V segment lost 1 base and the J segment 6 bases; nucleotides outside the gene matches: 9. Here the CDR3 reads CASSEFARGGSPGELFF. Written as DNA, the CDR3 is TGTGCCAGCAGTGAATTCGCGCGGGGGGGAAGTCCCGGGGAGCTGTTTTTT. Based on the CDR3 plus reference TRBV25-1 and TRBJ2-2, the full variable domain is EADIYQTPRYLVIGTGKKITLECSQTMGHDKMYWYQQDPGMELHLIHYSYGVNSTEKGDLSSESTVSRIRTEHFPLTLESARPSHTSQYLCASSEFARGGSPGELFFGEGSRLTVL.

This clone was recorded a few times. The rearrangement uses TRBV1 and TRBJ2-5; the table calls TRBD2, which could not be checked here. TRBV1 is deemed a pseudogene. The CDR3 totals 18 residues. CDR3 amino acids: CTSSQEKRGGLFEETQYF. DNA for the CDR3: TGCACCAGCAGCCAAGAAAAGCGGGGGGGCCTCTTTGAAGAGACCCAGTACTTC.

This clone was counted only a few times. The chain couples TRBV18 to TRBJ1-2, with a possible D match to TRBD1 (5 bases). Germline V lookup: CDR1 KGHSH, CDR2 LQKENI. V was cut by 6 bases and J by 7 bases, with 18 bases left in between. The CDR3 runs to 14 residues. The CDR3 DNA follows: TGTGCCAGCTCCCCCGCCGGGGGGGACGGTGGCTACACCTTC. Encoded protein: CASSPAGGDGGYTF.

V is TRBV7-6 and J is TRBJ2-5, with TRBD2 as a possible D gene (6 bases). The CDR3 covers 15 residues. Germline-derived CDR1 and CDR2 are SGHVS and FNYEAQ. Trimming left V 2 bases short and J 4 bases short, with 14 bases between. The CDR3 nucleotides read TGTGCCAGCAGCTTACCCAGTCTGGGGGGAGAGACCCAGTACTTC. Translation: CASSLPSLGGETQYF.

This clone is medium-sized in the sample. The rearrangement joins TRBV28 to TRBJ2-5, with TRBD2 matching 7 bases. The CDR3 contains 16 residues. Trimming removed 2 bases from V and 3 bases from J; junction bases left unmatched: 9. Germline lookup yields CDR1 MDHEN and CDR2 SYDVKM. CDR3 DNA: TGTGCCAGCAGTTTAATAGGGCTAGCGGAGGAAGAGACCCAGTACTTC. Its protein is CASSLIGLAEEETQYF.

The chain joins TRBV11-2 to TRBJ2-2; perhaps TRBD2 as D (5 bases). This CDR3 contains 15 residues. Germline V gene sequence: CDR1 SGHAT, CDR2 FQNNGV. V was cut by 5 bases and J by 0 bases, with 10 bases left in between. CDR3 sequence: CASSVNGTNTGELFF. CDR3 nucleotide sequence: TGTGCCAGCAGCGTTAACGGGACGAACACCGGGGAGCTGTTTTTT.